The 27 T cell receptor beta chains in this list originate from one sample, sequenced in a study of T cells in Graves' hyperthyroidism and ophthalmopathy. RNA transcripts yielded amplified TCR beta CDR3 regions. TCR CDR3 regions were first amplified by RT-PCR with HTBI primers. Via MiXCR, TCRdb re-called the multiplex PCR reads, giving one row per CDR3 protein. The sample lists hundreds of thousands of distinct CDR3 sequences; about 14% were seen once. Sequencing input: blood. The receptors were gathered from a woman aged 45-65 years with Graves' ophthalmopathy.

This clonotype was counted a few times. The rearrangement joins TRBV24-1 to TRBJ2-2; 10 bases line up with TRBD1. Germline CDR1 is KGHDR and CDR2 is SFDVKD. The CDR3 is 16 residues long. V lost 4 bases, J lost 1 base, and 2 bases stayed unmatched. The DNA of the CDR3 is TGTGCCACCAGTGAGACAGGGGGCGAGAACACCGGGGAGCTGTTTTTT. This codes for CATSETGGENTGELFF.

In this sample, this clonotype turned up many times. V is TRBV7-9 and J is TRBJ2-7; D unresolved. From germline, CDR1 is SEHNR and CDR2 FQNEAQ (reference sequence). Trimming removed 5 bases from V and 4 bases from J, with 9 bases in between. This CDR3 region has 12 residues. The CDR3 spells CASSISAYEQYF. CDR3 coding DNA: TGTGCCAGCAGCATAAGCGCTTACGAGCAGTACTTC.

This clonotype was picked up a small number of times. Given a much more abundant clone one base away, this may be a read error. V gene TRBV12-3 or TRBV12-4 combines with J gene TRBJ2-1; TRBD2 matches at 9 bases. This CDR3 has 13 amino acids. V trimming: 3 bases; J trimming: 9 bases; junction bases outside the gene matches: 3. CDR3 nucleotide sequence: TGTGCCAGCAGTTTGGCGGGGGGGTTTGAGCAGTTCTTC. Protein: CASSLAGGFEQFF.

This clonotype was seen just once. This could be a read error, since a much larger clone is one nucleotide away. The chain has TRBV18 and TRBJ1-1; 7 bases match TRBD1. The CDR3 has 13 amino acids. Trimming cost V 4 bases and J 8 bases; bases outside gene matches: 7. CDR1 KGHSH and CDR2 LQKENI come from the germline V gene. The CDR3: CASSQGAAPEAFF. The CDR3 DNA follows: TGTGCCAGCTCACAGGGGGCGGCGCCAGAAGCTTTCTTT.

This clonotype was seen repeatedly, ten times or more. The gene calls are TRBV7-3 and TRBJ2-1; tentative D call: TRBD2 (6 bases). Germline CDR1 and CDR2: SGHTA and FQGTGA. The CDR3 totals 18 residues. V was pared by 5 bases and J by 5 bases, with 25 bases between. The CDR3 DNA reads as TGTGCCAGCAGCCTCCTCCCCTTGCGGGACGGAGTTAACAATGAGCAGTTCTTC. Translating gives CASSLLPLRDGVNNEQFF.

The J gene is TRBJ2-1, the V gene TRBV5-6; D is ambiguous. The CDR3 totals 16 residues. The V gene's germline CDR1 is SGHDT and CDR2 YYEEEE. The ends were cut back, 4 bases at V and 2 bases at J, with 16 bases in the middle. CDR3 DNA sequence: TGTGCCAGCAGCCCCCGCTCCCTTGTTCCCTACAATGAGCAGTTCTTC. Encoded protein: CASSPRSLVPYNEQFF.

This CDR3 is CASSLVTSYSNQPQHF. The CDR3 coding sequence is TGTGCCAGCAGCTTGGTTACAAGCTATAGCAATCAGCCCCAGCATTTT. The chain couples TRBV5-8 to TRBJ1-5; D ambiguous. The germline V and J ends were trimmed by 0 bases and 0 bases, with 10 bases remaining between them. Germline values: CDR1 SGHTS, CDR2 YDEGEE. This CDR3 region has 16 residues.

There are many counts of this clonotype. The chain uses TRBV6-2 or TRBV6-3 and TRBJ2-3; D is ambiguous. Germline loops: CDR1 MNHEY, CDR2 SVGEGT. The CDR3 runs 16 residues. Trimming shortened V by 4 bases and J by 0 bases, and 14 bases separated the two germline ends. The DNA for the CDR3 is TGTGCCAGCAGTTTCCCAACGAGGAGAAGCACAGATACGCAGTATTTT. Translated, it gives CASSFPTRRSTDTQYF.

As concerns this clonotype: The junction departs from germline at one end; a sequencing error may be responsible. The chain is built from TRBV6-5 and TRBJ1-1; D may be TRBD1 (5 bases). The CDR3 is made up of 15 amino acids. CDR1 is MNHEY and CDR2 is SVGAGI in the germline V gene. The CDR3 loop reads CASNYSIQGETEAFF. The CDR3 DNA is TGTGCCAGCAATTACTCGATCCAGGGTGAAACTGAAGCTTTCTTT.

This clonotype has ten or more counts. The rearrangement joins TRBV28 to TRBJ1-5; D gene uncertain. The CDR3 runs 17 residues. Germline lookup yields CDR1 MDHEN and CDR2 SYDVKM. V was pared by 3 bases and J by 0 bases, with 15 bases between. Here the CDR3 reads CASSLPSMGSSNQPQHF. In nucleotides, the CDR3 is TGTGCCAGCAGTTTGCCCTCGATGGGGAGTAGCAATCAGCCCCAGCATTTT.

This clonotype was detected many times. This chain uses TRBV5-4 with TRBJ2-1; 11 positions match TRBD1. The CDR3 has 13 residues. V trimming: 7 bases; J trimming: 4 bases; junction bases outside the gene matches: 1. The germline V gene encodes CDR1 SGHNT and CDR2 YYREEE (reference sequence). This chain's CDR3 is CASRDRGYNEQFF. For the CDR3, the DNA is TGTGCCAGCCGGGACAGGGGGTACAATGAGCAGTTCTTC.

This clonotype occurred many times. CDR3 nucleotide sequence: TGCAGTGCTAGAGATTTTCGTCAAGGGGGACCAGAGACCCAGTACTTC. It codes for CSARDFRQGGPETQYF. V gene TRBV20-1 combines with J gene TRBJ2-5, with D perhaps TRBD1 (6 bases). CDR1 DFQATT and CDR2 SNEGSKA come from the germline V gene (reference sequence). V dropped 0 bases and J dropped 4 bases, with 18 bases sitting between them. The length of the CDR3 is 16 residues.

This clonotype was counted many times. V gene TRBV5-5 combines with J gene TRBJ2-3; TRBD2 might be the D (6 bases). Germline V CDR1 and CDR2: SGHKS, YYEKEE (reference sequence). Deletions cut 0 bases from V and 2 bases from J, with 13 bases between. The CDR3 length is 16 residues. CDR3 nucleotides: TGTGCCAGCAGCTTGGAGCCTAGCGCCCACACAGATACGCAGTATTTT. The encoded protein is CASSLEPSAHTDTQYF.

This clonotype has just a few counts. Here the CDR3 omits its conserved ending phenylalanine or tryptophan, so a read error is the likely source. This rearrangement joins TRBV10-3 to TRBJ2-2, with 9 bases fitting TRBD1. V gave up 3 bases and J gave up 1 base; unmatched junction bases: 6. This CDR3 is 17 amino acids long. The germline gives CDR1 ENHRY, CDR2 SYGVKD. The CDR3 coding sequence is TGTGCCATCAGTGACCAACCGGGACAGGGGAACACCGGGGAGCTGTTTCTT. Translated: CAISDQPGQGNTGELFL.

This clonotype was detected a few times. The chain uses TRBV20-1 and TRBJ2-1; 10 bases map to TRBD2. Germline values: CDR1 DFQATT, CDR2 SNEGSKA (reference sequence). The CDR3 is 16 residues long. Unmatched junction bases numbered 14, after V lost 6 bases and J lost 6 bases. CDR3 in DNA: TGCAGTGCGCCGCCGGGACTAGCGAGGAGGTTCAATGAGCAGTTCTTC. Amino acids: CSAPPGLARRFNEQFF.

This clonotype was recorded at least ten times. The V call is TRBV28, the J call TRBJ1-4; D not certain. The CDR3 is 16 amino acids. Germline V gives CDR1 MDHEN, CDR2 SYDVKM. Trimming removed 2 bases from V and 0 bases from J, with 10 bases in between. CDR3: CASSLETGSTNEKLFF. The CDR3 DNA reads as TGTGCCAGCAGTTTAGAGACGGGCTCAACTAATGAAAAACTGTTTTTT. The full variable domain, in which reference TRBV28 and TRBJ1-4 provide the parts outside the CDR3, is DVKVTQSSRYLVKRTGEKVFLECVQDMDHENMFWYRQDPGLGLRLIYFSYDVKMKEKGDIPEGYSVSREKKERFSLILESASTNQTSMYLCASSLETGSTNEKLFFGSGTQLSVL.

In its sample, this clonotype was seen a few times. The chain recombines TRBV11-2 with TRBJ2-1, with 10 bases that match TRBD2. CDR3 length: 18 residues. J lost 0 bases, V lost 1 base, and 6 bases had no gene match. Germline CDR1 SGHAT, CDR2 FQNNGV. DNA of the CDR3: TGTGCCAGCAGCTTAGTCGTAGCGGGAGGCCCCTCCTACAATGAGCAGTTCTTC. Translation gives CASSLVVAGGPSYNEQFF.

The V and J genes are TRBV6-1 and TRBJ2-2; 11 bases are shared with TRBD2. Germline V gene lookup returns CDR1 MNHNS and CDR2 SASEGT. The trim removed 3 bases at V and 8 bases at J, leaving 8 bases unmatched. The CDR3 length is 16 residues. The DNA of the CDR3 is TGTGCCAGCAGTGATCTGACTAGCGGGATAAGAGGGGAGCTGTTTTTT. Translating gives CASSDLTSGIRGELFF.

This clonotype came up many times. The chain's CDR3 is CASSQAAGLSYEQYF. The CDR3 coding sequence is TGCGCCAGCAGCCAAGCGGCGGGCCTTTCCTACGAGCAGTACTTC. This chain joins TRBV4-3 and TRBJ2-7; TRBD2 is a possible D gene (5 bases). The CDR3 extends over 15 amino acids. Trimming left V 1 base short and J 1 base short, with 11 bases between. CDR1 and CDR2 from the germline V gene are LGHNA and YSLEER.

This clonotype was recorded many times. This chain uses TRBV7-6 with TRBJ2-3; maybe TRBD2 (6 bases). Looked up from germline, CDR1 is SGHVS and CDR2 is FNYEAQ. This CDR3 is built from 15 residues. V shed 5 bases and J shed 0 bases, with 12 bases lying between them. The CDR3 protein is CASSTGGTSTDTQYF. In nucleotides, the CDR3 is TGTGCCAGCAGCACCGGAGGGACTAGCACAGATACGCAGTATTTT.

This sequence joins TRBV3-1 and TRBJ1-1; tentatively, D is TRBD1 (5 bases). V was trimmed by 11 bases and J by 10 bases, leaving 23 bases between them. Germline CDR1 and CDR2: LGHDT and YNNKEL (reference sequence). The CDR3 consists of 13 residues. For the CDR3, the DNA is TGTGCCGTAGGCAGACCGGGGGGTCCGGGAGCTTTCTTT. Its translation is CAVGRPGGPGAFF.

This clonotype was observed at least ten times. The chain employs TRBV20-1 and TRBJ2-7; 10 bases fit TRBD2. The CDR3 is made up of 14 amino acids. Germline V gene data show CDR1 as DFQATT and CDR2 as SNEGSKA (reference sequence). V lost 6 bases and J lost 1; bases outside the gene matches: 6. The CDR3 here is CSAPASGSSYEQYF. The CDR3 bases are TGCAGTGCCCCTGCTAGCGGGAGTTCCTACGAGCAGTACTTC.

In the case of this clonotype: This may arise from a read error, as a much more abundant clone is one base away. The chain joins TRBV29-1 to TRBJ2-1, with D unresolved. Per germline, CDR1 SQVTM and CDR2 ANQGSEA. Trimming shortened V by 7 bases and J by 3 bases, and 10 bases separated the two germline ends. The CDR3 sequence is 12 residues long. The CDR3 sequence: CSALLDYNEQFF. CDR3 DNA: TGCAGCGCTCTCCTAGACTACAATGAGCAGTTCTTC.

This clonotype was counted a few times. V gene TRBV25-1 combines with J gene TRBJ1-1; the match to TRBD1 covers 7 bases. Germline-derived CDR1 and CDR2 are MGHDK and SYGVNS. Trimming cost V 3 bases and J 3 bases; bases outside gene matches: 7. The CDR3 sequence is 15 residues long. CDR3 loop: CASSETGRKDTEAFF. As DNA, the CDR3 is TGTGCCAGCAGTGAGACAGGGAGGAAGGACACTGAAGCTTTCTTT.

Details on this clonotype: Given a much more abundant clone one base away, this may be a read error. The V call is TRBV11-2, the J call TRBJ2-2, with TRBD2 identical over 9 bases. The CDR3 extends over 17 amino acids. Germline assignment: CDR1 SGHAT and CDR2 FQNNGV. CDR3 in DNA: TGTGCCCGCAGCCCGACCCTACTAGCGGGGAACACCGGGGAGCTGTTTTTT. This gives the protein CARSPTLLAGNTGELFF.

This clonotype was recorded at least ten times. J is TRBJ1-1 and V is TRBV30; D remains unclear. CDR1 is GTSNPN and CDR2 is SVGIG in the germline V gene (reference sequence). Trimming pared 4 bases from V and 9 bases from J, leaving 21 bases between. The CDR3 is 14 amino acids. CDR3 sequence (DNA): TGTGCCTGGAACCTAGAACGAAACCAAATTCAAGCTTTCTTT. It specifies CAWNLERNQIQAFF.

Many counts were recorded for this clonotype. The DNA for the CDR3 is TGTGCCAGCACCCCTCCAGGATCCACTGAAGCTTTCTTT. It yields the protein CASTPPGSTEAFF. V gene TRBV7-9 combines with J gene TRBJ1-1, with D hard to call. Trimming removed 7 bases at V and 4 bases at J, with 13 bases between. This CDR3 has 13 residues. Germline V gene sequence: CDR1 SEHNR, CDR2 FQNEAQ (reference sequence).